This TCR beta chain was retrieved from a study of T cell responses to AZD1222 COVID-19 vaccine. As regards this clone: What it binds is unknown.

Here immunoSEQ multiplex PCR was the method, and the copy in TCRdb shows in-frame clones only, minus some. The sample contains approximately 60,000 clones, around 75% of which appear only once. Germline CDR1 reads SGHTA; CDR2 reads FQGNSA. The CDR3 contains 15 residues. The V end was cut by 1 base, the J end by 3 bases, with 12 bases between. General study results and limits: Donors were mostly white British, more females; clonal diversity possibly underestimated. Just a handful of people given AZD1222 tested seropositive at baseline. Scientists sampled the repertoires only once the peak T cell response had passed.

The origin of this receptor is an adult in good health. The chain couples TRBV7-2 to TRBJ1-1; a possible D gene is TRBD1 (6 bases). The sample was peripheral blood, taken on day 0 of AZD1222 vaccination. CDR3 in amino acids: CASSLGDTRYTEAFF. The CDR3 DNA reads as TGTGCCAGCAGCTTAGGGGACACGCGTTACACTGAAGCTTTCTTT.